This passage covers 30 T cell receptor beta chains from one sample sequenced in a study of regulatory T cells in long-lasting Graves disease. Library construction for TCR beta used iRepertoire HTBI primers and Arm-PCR of CDR3 regions. MiXCR was run by TCRdb on the multiplex PCR reads, yielding one entry per CDR3 protein. The sample records some 410,000 distinct CDR3 sequences, 15% to 20% being singletons. Indicated time point: newly diagnosed GD, antithyroid drugs for less than 3 months. Scientists built the TCR library using RNA that was extracted from PBMCs. These same records also appear under a second study, on T cells in Graves' hyperthyroidism and ophthalmopathy.

Sequencing used peripheral blood mononuclear cells (PBMCs), obtained at new diagnosis, from a patient treated with antithyroid drugs. Receptors originate from a woman in her thirties with Graves disease.

Concerning this clonotype: A read error may be the cause here, since a much bigger clone is one base away. The genes are TRBV2 and TRBJ2-7; D is perhaps TRBD2 (5 bases). Germline CDR1 and CDR2: SNHLY and FYNNEI. The CDR3 has 14 amino acids. The CDR3 spells CASRDLAAPYEQHF. CDR3 nucleotide sequence: TGTGCCAGCAGAGACCTAGCTGCCCCCTACGAGCAGCACTTC.

This clonotype was counted only a few times. V and J are TRBV6-2 or TRBV6-3 and TRBJ1-1; 11 nucleotides align to TRBD1. This CDR3 is built from 16 residues. CDR1 is MNHEY and CDR2 is SVGEGT in the germline V gene. V shed 1 base and J 5 bases; nucleotides not matched to a gene: 6. CDR3 region: CASSYLGQGDRTEAFF. The CDR3 DNA reads as TGTGCCAGCAGTTACTTGGGACAGGGGGATCGAACTGAAGCTTTCTTT.

This clonotype was detected ten times or more. V gene TRBV30 combines with J gene TRBJ2-3; D gene uncertain. V was trimmed by 4 bases and J by 4 bases, leaving 15 bases between them. The CDR3 consists of 14 residues. CDR1 and CDR2 from the germline V gene are GTSNPN and SVGIG (reference sequence). The CDR3 is CAWTSKIAPDTQYF. CDR3 nucleotide sequence: TGTGCCTGGACGTCAAAAATAGCCCCAGATACGCAGTATTTT.

As for this clonotype: At one of its ends the junction is not consistent with the germline gene, which may arise from a read error. The J gene is TRBJ2-1, the V gene TRBV6-1; the match to TRBD2 covers 8 bases. The CDR3 has 14 residues. In germline, CDR1 is MNHNS, CDR2 SASEGT. CDR3 nucleotides: TGTGCCAGCAGCCGAGGACTAGCTGACAATGAGCAGTCCTTC. Protein sequence: CASSRGLADNEQSF.

This clonotype has at least ten counts. This chain connects TRBV7-9 to TRBJ2-5; TRBD1 matches 9 bases. CDR1 is SEHNR and CDR2 is FQNEAQ in the germline V gene (reference sequence). The CDR3 is 14 residues long. J lost 7 bases, V lost 1 base, and 4 bases had no gene match. CDR3 in amino acids: CASSLGDREGTQYF. CDR3 nucleotide sequence: TGTGCCAGCAGCTTAGGGGACAGGGAAGGGACCCAGTACTTC.

Details on this clonotype: One end of the junction varies from germline; a read error may be responsible. CDR3 protein: CASSIPGHSNTAAFF. The CDR3 coding sequence is TGTGCCAGCAGCATACCGGGACATTCGAACACTGCAGCTTTCTTT. The chain recombines TRBV5-6 with TRBJ1-1; possibly TRBD1 for D (6 bases). The CDR3 covers 15 residues. Germline CDR1 reads SGHDT; CDR2 reads YYEEEE.

This clonotype was detected ten times or more. The chain carries TRBV3-1 and TRBJ1-1; D call uncertain. The CDR3 sequence is 12 residues long. Trimming took off 6 bases at V and 3 bases at J, with 8 bases between the two ends. The V gene's germline CDR1 is LGHDT and CDR2 YNNKEL (reference sequence). The CDR3 here is CASSTVDTEAFF. The CDR3 bases are TGTGCCAGCAGTACGGTAGACACTGAAGCTTTCTTT. Combining the CDR3 with reference TRBV3-1 and TRBJ1-1 gives the whole variable domain DTAVSQTPKYLVTQMGNDKSIKCEQNLGHDTMYWYKQDSKKFLKIMFSYNNKELIINETVPNRFSPKSPDKAHLNLHINSLELGDSAVYFCASSTVDTEAFFGQGTRLTVV.

This clonotype was seen many times. The chain combines TRBV9 with TRBJ2-3; no reliable D call. Per the germline V gene, CDR1 is SGDLS and CDR2 is YYNGEE. The CDR3 has 15 residues. V dropped 0 bases and J dropped 0 bases, with 8 bases sitting between them. CDR3 protein: CASSVEPTSTDTQYF. The CDR3 nucleotides read TGTGCCAGCAGCGTAGAACCTACTAGCACAGATACGCAGTATTTT.

This clonotype was seen ten or more times. The DNA of the CDR3 is TGTGCCAGCAGTCCTCGCGTCGGAGGGCCGACCTATGAGCAGTTCTTC. Its translation is CASSPRVGGPTYEQFF. This chain links TRBV28 with TRBJ2-1; a weak D match, TRBD2 (6 bases). Per germline, CDR1 MDHEN and CDR2 SYDVKM. The CDR3 spans 16 residues. Trimming removed 5 bases at V and 8 bases at J, with 22 bases between.

This sequence joins TRBV11-3 and TRBJ1-1, with 9 nucleotides matching TRBD1. J was trimmed by 5 bases and V by 4 bases; bases with no gene match: 5. The length of the CDR3 is 14 residues. Germline CDR1 is SGHNT and CDR2 is YENEEA. The CDR3 protein is CASSSGTGRTEAFF. The CDR3 nucleotides are TGTGCCAGCAGCTCCGGGACAGGGCGGACTGAAGCTTTCTTT. The variable domain in full, completed from reference TRBV11-3 and TRBJ1-1, reads EAGVVQSPRYKIIEKKQPVAFWCNPISGHNTLYWYLQNLGQGPELLIRYENEEAVDDSQLPKDRFSAERLKGVDSTLKIQPAELGDSAVYLCASSSGTGRTEAFFGQGTRLTVV.

In this sample, this clonotype turned up many times. The CDR3 DNA is TGTGCCATCAGTGATATTTTTGGACTAGCGGGAGGGACAGATACGCAGTATTTT. Translating it yields CAISDIFGLAGGTDTQYF. J is TRBJ2-3 and V is TRBV10-3; TRBD2 matches 15 bases. Germline loops: CDR1 ENHRY, CDR2 SYGVKD. The CDR3 runs 18 residues. V gave up 3 bases and J gave up 3 bases; unmatched junction bases: 7.

This clonotype has only a few counts. DNA of the CDR3: TGCGCCAGCAGCTACGGCAGGGGACCTGACGGGGATGGCTACACCTTC. It specifies CASSYGRGPDGDGYTF. V and J are TRBV5-1 and TRBJ1-2; D might be TRBD1 (6 bases). This CDR3 has 16 residues. V lost 3 bases and J lost 6, with 21 bases in between. Germline loops: CDR1 SGHRS, CDR2 YFSETQ.

This clonotype was observed a handful of times. Possible read error: a much larger clone is one base away. The CDR3 carries no conserved terminal phenylalanine or tryptophan, so it likely arises from a read error. The V call is TRBV13, the J call TRBJ1-3; no definite D call. This CDR3 is 14 amino acids long. The germline CDR1 and CDR2 sequences are PRHDT and FYEKMQ (reference sequence). V lost 6 bases and J lost 1, with 10 bases in between. CDR3 in DNA: TGTGCCAGCAGGGCCGGTCTATCTGGAAACACCATATATTCT. Amino acids: CASRAGLSGNTIYS.

The chain uses TRBV25-1 and TRBJ2-5; 7 bases are a match to TRBD2. V was pared by 1 base and J by 10 bases, with 9 bases of the junction left unmatched. The CDR3 totals 14 residues. The germline V gene encodes CDR1 MGHDK and CDR2 SYGVNS. The CDR3 DNA is TGTGCCAGCAGTGAATTCGTCAGCGGGGACGACCAGTACTTC. This sequence encodes CASSEFVSGDDQYF.

This clonotype was seen ten or more times. This sequence joins TRBV6-1 and TRBJ2-1; TRBD2 is a possible D gene (6 bases). The ends were cut back, 5 bases at V and 8 bases at J, with 19 bases in the middle. This CDR3 is built from 15 residues. Germline CDR1 is MNHNS and CDR2 is SASEGT. CDR3 coding DNA: TGTGCCAGCAGTCCGGGGGACGGAGACACGGATGAGCAGTTCTTC. Translated: CASSPGDGDTDEQFF.

V is TRBV5-1 and J is TRBJ2-5; 9 bases fit TRBD1. This CDR3 comprises 14 residues. J was trimmed by 3 bases and V by 3 bases; bases with no gene match: 3. The germline CDR1 and CDR2 sequences are SGHRS and YFSETQ. The CDR3 coding sequence is TGCGCCAGCAGCTGGGGACAGGGAGAAGAGACCCAGTACTTC. This gives the protein CASSWGQGEETQYF. Full variable domain (missing parts from reference TRBV5-1 and TRBJ2-5): KAGVTQTPRYLIKTRGQQVTLSCSPISGHRSVSWYQQTPGQGLQFLFEYFSETQRNKGNFPGRFSGRQFSNSRSEMNVSTLELGDSALYLCASSWGQGEETQYFGPGTRLLVL.

This clonotype appeared a few times. The chain uses TRBV27 and TRBJ2-3; D gene unclear. The CDR3 spans 18 residues. Germline CDR1 is MNHEY and CDR2 is SMNVEV (reference sequence). Trimming pared 5 bases from V and 2 bases from J, leaving 23 bases between. The CDR3 is CASSPRTAREVDTDTQYF. CDR3 nucleotides: TGTGCCAGCAGTCCGAGGACCGCCCGAGAGGTCGACACAGATACGCAGTATTTT.

The rearrangement joins TRBV12-3 or TRBV12-4 to TRBJ2-7; D unclear. Trimming stripped 2 bases from V and 5 bases from J, with 7 bases between. CDR3 length: 12 residues. The CDR3 DNA follows: TGTGCCAGCAGTTTACTGGTAAACGAGCAGTACTTC. This sequence encodes CASSLLVNEQYF.

This clonotype came up a few times. A read error may explain this, as a much larger clone is one base away. The CDR3 here is CAWSGQGSPVDTGELFF. CDR3 bases: TGTGCCTGGAGTGGACAGGGGAGTCCCGTTGACACCGGGGAGCTGTTTTTT. The J gene is TRBJ2-2, the V gene TRBV30, with TRBD1 matching over 8 bases. J was trimmed by 3 bases and V by 1 base; bases with no gene match: 10. The CDR3 consists of 17 residues. Germline V gene data show CDR1 as GTSNPN and CDR2 as SVGIG (reference sequence).

This clonotype was counted ten times or more. The J gene is TRBJ1-1, the V gene TRBV11-2; a weak D match, TRBD1 (5 bases). The V end lost 1 base, the J end lost 4 bases, and 13 bases lay between the germline ends. This CDR3 is 15 amino acids long. CDR1 and CDR2 (germline): SGHAT, FQNNGV. The CDR3 spells CASSLGAGFGTEAFF. The DNA of the CDR3 is TGTGCCAGCAGCTTAGGTGCAGGGTTCGGCACTGAAGCTTTCTTT. The full variable domain, with the rest looked up from reference TRBV11-2 and TRBJ1-1, is EAGVAQSPRYKIIEKRQSVAFWCNPISGHATLYWYQQILGQGPKLLIQFQNNGVVDDSQLPKDRFSAERLKGVDSTLKIQPAKLEDSAVYLCASSLGAGFGTEAFFGQGTRLTVV.

This clonotype was recorded many times. This chain connects TRBV27 to TRBJ1-4; no clear D gene. This CDR3 has 15 residues. V was clipped by 0 bases and J by 3 bases, with 8 bases between them. Looked up from germline, CDR1 is MNHEY and CDR2 is SMNVEV (reference sequence). The CDR3 bases are TGTGCCAGCAGTTTATCAGGCTCGCCTAATGAAAAACTGTTTTTT. Translating gives CASSLSGSPNEKLFF. Complete variable domain (other parts from reference TRBV27 and TRBJ1-4): EAQVTQNPRYLITVTGKKLTVTCSQNMNHEYMSWYRQDPGLGLRQIYYSMNVEVTDKGDVPEGYKVSRKEKRNFPLILESPSPNQTSLYFCASSLSGSPNEKLFFGSGTQLSVL.

The chain has TRBV7-6 and TRBJ2-7; maybe TRBD1 (5 bases). This CDR3 has 13 residues. The V gene lost 5 bases and the J gene lost 2 bases, with 10 bases spanning the gap. The germline gives CDR1 SGHVS, CDR2 FNYEAQ. CDR3 amino acids: CASSMDKPYEQYF. Here the CDR3 DNA reads TGTGCCAGCAGCATGGACAAACCCTACGAGCAGTACTTC.

With respect to this clonotype: This clone may be a read error of a much larger clone one base away. The gene calls are TRBV5-1 and TRBJ1-2; no clear D. The CDR3 sequence is 14 residues long. CDR1 and CDR2 from the germline V gene are SGHRS and YFSETQ. CDR3 bases: TGTGCCAGCAGCTTTCAATCAGCTAACTATGGCTCCACCTTC. This encodes CASSFQSANYGSTF.

This clonotype was counted many times. J is TRBJ1-1 and V is TRBV10-3; 9 bases line up with TRBD1. Germline V gene data show CDR1 as ENHRY and CDR2 as SYGVKD. CDR3 length: 16 amino acids. J was trimmed by 0 bases and V by 2 bases; bases with no gene match: 4. The CDR3, as DNA: TGTGCCATCAGTGAGGGACAGGGGCTCATGAACACTGAAGCTTTCTTT. Its translation is CAISEGQGLMNTEAFF.

The J gene is TRBJ2-7, the V gene TRBV11-2; D is unresolved. Germline V gene data show CDR1 as SGHAT and CDR2 as FQNNGV. There are 14 residues in the CDR3. Trimming took off 2 bases at V and 5 bases at J, with 13 bases between the two ends. CDR3 coding DNA: TGTGCCAGCAGCTTACGCTCGACCGGTAACGAGCAGTACTTC. It is translated as CASSLRSTGNEQYF.

The chain is built from TRBV28 and TRBJ2-7; 8 positions match TRBD2. The CDR3 totals 16 residues. The V segment lost 4 bases and the J segment 3 bases; nucleotides outside the gene matches: 11. Germline CDR1 and CDR2: MDHEN and SYDVKM. CDR3 coding DNA: TGTGCCAGCAGTTCCTTACGGGAGGGTTTTCTCTACGAGCAGTACTTC. Its translation: CASSSLREGFLYEQYF.

The sample holds one count of this clonotype. This chain joins TRBV16 and TRBJ1-5; the D is unclear. V dropped 4 bases and J dropped 9 bases, with 19 bases sitting between them. The CDR3 is 15 residues long. Germline V gene lookup returns CDR1 KGHSY and CDR2 FQNENV. The CDR3 reads CASSPPDDPGGPQHF. DNA of the CDR3: TGTGCCAGCAGCCCCCCGGACGACCCGGGCGGGCCCCAGCATTTT.

The table lists this clonotype with a count of one. A junction boundary mismatches the germline segment, possibly from a read error. The chain is built from TRBV4-3 and TRBJ1-1, with 12 bases fitting TRBD1. Germline V gene data show CDR1 as LGHNA and CDR2 as YSLEER. This CDR3 has 16 amino acids. CDR3 protein: CAGSQALGTGGIEAFF. The CDR3, as DNA: TGCGCCGGCAGCCAAGCATTAGGGACAGGGGGCATTGAAGCTTTCTTT.

This clonotype was recorded at least ten times. The rearrangement joins TRBV12-3 or TRBV12-4 to TRBJ2-7; D gene uncertain. The germline V and J ends were trimmed by 2 bases and 3 bases, with 8 bases remaining between them. The CDR3 runs to 13 residues. The CDR3: CASSLRQNYEQYF. As DNA, the CDR3 is TGTGCCAGCAGTTTAAGGCAGAACTACGAGCAGTACTTC.

This clonotype was observed a handful of times. V usage is TRBV28 and J usage is TRBJ2-1, with a weak D call TRBD2 (7 bases). CDR1 MDHEN and CDR2 SYDVKM come from the germline V gene. V was clipped by 11 bases and J by 9 bases, with 17 bases between them. CDR3 size: 12 residues. The CDR3 nucleotides are TGTGCCGGTCTAGGGGGGACTACTGAGCAGTTCTTC. Translating it yields CAGLGGTTEQFF.